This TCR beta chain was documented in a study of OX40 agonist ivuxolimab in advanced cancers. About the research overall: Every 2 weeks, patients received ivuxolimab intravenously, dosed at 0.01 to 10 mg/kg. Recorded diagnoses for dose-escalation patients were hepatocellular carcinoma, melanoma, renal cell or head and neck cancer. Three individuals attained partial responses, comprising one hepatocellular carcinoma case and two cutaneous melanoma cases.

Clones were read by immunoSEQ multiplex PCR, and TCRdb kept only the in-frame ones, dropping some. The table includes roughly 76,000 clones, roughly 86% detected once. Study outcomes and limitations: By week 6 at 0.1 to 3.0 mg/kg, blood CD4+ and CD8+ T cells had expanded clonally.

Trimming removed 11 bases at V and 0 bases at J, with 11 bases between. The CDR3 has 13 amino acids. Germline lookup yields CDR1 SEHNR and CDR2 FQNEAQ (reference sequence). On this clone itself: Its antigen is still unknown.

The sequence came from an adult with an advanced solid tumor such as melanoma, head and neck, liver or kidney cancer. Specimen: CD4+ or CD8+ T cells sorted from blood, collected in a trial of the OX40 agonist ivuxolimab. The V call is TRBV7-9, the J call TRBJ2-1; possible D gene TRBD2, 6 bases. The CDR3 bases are TGTGCCGCGGCGGGACCCTCCTACAATGAGCAGTTCTTC. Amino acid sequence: CAAAGPSYNEQFF.